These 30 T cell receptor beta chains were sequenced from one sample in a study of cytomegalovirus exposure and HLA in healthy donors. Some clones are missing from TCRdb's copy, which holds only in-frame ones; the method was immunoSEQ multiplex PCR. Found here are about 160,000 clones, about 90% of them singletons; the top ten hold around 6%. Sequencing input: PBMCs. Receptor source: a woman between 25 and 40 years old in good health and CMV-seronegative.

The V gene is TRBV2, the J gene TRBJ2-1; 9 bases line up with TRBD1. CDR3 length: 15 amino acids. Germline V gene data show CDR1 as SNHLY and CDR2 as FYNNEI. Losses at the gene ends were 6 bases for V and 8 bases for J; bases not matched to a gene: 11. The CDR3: CASRDGQGKGDEQFF. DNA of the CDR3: TGTGCCAGCAGGGATGGACAGGGGAAGGGGGATGAGCAGTTCTTC.

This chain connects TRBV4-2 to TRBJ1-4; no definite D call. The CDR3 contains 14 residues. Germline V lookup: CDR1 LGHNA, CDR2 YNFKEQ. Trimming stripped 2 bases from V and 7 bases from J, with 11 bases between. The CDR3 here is CASSQPEGSEKLFF. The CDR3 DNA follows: TGTGCCAGCAGCCAACCGGAGGGATCTGAAAAACTGTTTTTT.

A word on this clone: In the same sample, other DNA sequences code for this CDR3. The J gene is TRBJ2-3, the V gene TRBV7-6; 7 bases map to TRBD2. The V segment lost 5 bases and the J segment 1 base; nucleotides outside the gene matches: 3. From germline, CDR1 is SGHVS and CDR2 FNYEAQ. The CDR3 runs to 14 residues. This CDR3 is CASSLSGGTDTQYF. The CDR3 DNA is TGTGCCAGCAGCCTGAGCGGGGGCACAGATACGCAGTATTTT.

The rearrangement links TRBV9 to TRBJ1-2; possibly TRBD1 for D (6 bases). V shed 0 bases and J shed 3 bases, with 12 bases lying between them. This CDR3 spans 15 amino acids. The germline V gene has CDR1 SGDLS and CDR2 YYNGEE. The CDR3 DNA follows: TGTGCCAGCAGCGTAGGAGGGGGGGCTCACTATGGCTACACCTTC. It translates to CASSVGGGAHYGYTF.

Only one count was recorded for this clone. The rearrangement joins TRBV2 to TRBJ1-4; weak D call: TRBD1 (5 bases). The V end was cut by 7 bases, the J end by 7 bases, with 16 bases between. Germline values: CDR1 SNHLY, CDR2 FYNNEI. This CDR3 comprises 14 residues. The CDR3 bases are TGTGCCAGCACCGGGGACGGACTGGGTGAAAAACTGTTTTTT. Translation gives CASTGDGLGEKLFF.

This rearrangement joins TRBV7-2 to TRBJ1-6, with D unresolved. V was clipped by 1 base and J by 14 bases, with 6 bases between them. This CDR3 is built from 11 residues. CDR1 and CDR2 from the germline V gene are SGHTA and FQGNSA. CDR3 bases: TGTGCCAGCAGCTTAGGACCAGCCCTCCACTTT. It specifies CASSLGPALHF.

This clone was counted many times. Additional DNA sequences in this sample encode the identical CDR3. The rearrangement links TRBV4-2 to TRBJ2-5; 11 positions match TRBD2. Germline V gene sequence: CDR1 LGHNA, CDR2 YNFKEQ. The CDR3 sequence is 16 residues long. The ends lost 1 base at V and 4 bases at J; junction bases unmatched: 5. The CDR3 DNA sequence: TGTGCCAGCAGCCAAGCAATTAGCGGGGGGGCAGAGACCCAGTACTTC. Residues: CASSQAISGGAETQYF.

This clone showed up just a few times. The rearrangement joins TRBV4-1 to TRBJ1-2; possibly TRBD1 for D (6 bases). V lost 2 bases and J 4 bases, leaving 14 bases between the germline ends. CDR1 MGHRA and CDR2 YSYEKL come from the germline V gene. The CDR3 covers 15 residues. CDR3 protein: CASSQRTETLYGYTF. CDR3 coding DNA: TGCGCCAGCAGCCAACGGACAGAAACCCTCTATGGCTACACCTTC.

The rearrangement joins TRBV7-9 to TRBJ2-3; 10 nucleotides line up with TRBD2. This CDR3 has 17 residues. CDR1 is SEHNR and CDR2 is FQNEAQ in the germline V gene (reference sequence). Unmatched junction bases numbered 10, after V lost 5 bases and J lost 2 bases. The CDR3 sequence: CASSRQPSGGFTDTQYF. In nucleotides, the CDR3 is TGTGCCAGCAGCCGTCAACCTAGCGGGGGCTTCACAGATACGCAGTATTTT.

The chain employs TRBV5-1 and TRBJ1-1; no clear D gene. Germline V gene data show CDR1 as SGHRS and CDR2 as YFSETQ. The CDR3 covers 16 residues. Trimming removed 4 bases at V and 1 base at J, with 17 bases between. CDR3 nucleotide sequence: TGCGCCAGCAGCCCGCGAATTTCGGGTCCGAACACTGAAGCTTTCTTT. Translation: CASSPRISGPNTEAFF.

The CDR3 protein is CASRGGLAGPDTQYF. The CDR3 DNA reads TGCGCCAGCAGAGGGGGACTAGCGGGGCCAGATACGCAGTATTTT. This chain uses TRBV4-3 with TRBJ2-3; 13 nucleotides agree with TRBD2. In germline, CDR1 is LGHNA, CDR2 YSLEER. V shed 6 bases and J 4 bases; nucleotides not matched to a gene: 4. CDR3 length: 15 amino acids.

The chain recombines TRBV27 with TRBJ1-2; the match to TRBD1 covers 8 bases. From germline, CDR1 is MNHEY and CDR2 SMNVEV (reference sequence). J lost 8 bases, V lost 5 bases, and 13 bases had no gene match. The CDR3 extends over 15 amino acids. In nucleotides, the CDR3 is TGTGCCAGCAGTATCGGACAGGGCCCCTTTGGAGGCTACACCTTC. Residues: CASSIGQGPFGGYTF.

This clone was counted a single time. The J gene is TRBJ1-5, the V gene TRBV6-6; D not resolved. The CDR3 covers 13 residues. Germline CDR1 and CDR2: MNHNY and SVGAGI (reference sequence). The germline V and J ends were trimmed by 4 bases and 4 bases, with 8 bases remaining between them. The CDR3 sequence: CASSSVRNQPQHF. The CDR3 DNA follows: TGTGCCAGCAGTTCGGTCAGAAATCAGCCCCAGCATTTT.

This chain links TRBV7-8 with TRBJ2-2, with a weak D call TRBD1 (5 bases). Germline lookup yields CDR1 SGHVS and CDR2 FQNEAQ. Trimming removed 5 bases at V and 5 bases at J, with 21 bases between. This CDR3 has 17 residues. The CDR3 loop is CASSHLFDSFETGELFF. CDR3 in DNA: TGTGCCAGCAGCCACCTGTTCGACAGTTTTGAGACCGGGGAGCTGTTTTTT.

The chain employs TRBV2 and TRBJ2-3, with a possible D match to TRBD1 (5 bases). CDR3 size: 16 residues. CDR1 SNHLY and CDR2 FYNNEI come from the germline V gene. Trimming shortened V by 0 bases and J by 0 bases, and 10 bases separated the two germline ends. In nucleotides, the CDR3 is TGTGCCAGCAGTGAAGCCCGCGCAGGGAGCACAGATACGCAGTATTTT. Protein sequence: CASSEARAGSTDTQYF. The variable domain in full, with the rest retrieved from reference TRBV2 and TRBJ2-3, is EPEVTQTPSHQVTQMGQEVILRCVPISNHLYFYWYRQILGQKVEFLVSFYNNEISEKSEIFDDQFSVERPDGSNFTLKIRSTKLEDSAMYFCASSEARAGSTDTQYFGPGTRLTVL.

CDR3 nucleotide sequence: TGTGCCAGCGCGACCCGTGGCCTTGAGTACTTC. This translates into CASATRGLEYF. This sequence joins TRBV6-5 and TRBJ2-5; D gene ambiguous. CDR1 and CDR2 (germline): MNHEY, SVGAGI. V was trimmed by 8 bases and J by 12 bases, leaving 16 bases between them. The CDR3 is 11 amino acids.

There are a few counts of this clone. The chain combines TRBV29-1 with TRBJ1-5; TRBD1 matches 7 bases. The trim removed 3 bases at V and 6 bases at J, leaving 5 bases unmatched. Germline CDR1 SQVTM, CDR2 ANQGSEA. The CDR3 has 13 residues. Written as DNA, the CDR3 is TGCAGCGTTGATACAGGGGTTGGTCAGCCCCAGCATTTT. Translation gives CSVDTGVGQPQHF.

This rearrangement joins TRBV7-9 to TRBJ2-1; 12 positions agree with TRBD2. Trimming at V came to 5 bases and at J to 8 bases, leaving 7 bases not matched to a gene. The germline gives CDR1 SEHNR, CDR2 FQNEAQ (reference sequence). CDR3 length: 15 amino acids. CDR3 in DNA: TGTGCCAGCAGCGCGACTAGCGGGAGAGTCGATGAGCAGTTCTTC. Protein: CASSATSGRVDEQFF.

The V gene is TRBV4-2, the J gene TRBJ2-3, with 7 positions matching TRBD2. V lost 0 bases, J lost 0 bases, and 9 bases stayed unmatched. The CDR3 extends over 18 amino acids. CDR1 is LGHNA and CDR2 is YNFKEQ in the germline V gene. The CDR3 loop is CASSQDGPSGPSTDTQYF. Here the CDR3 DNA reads TGTGCCAGCAGCCAAGATGGCCCTAGCGGCCCTAGCACAGATACGCAGTATTTT.

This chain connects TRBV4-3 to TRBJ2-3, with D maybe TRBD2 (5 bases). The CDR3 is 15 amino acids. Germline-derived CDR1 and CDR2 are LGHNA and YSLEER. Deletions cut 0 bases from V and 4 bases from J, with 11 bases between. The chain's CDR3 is CASSQDVEGSDTQYF. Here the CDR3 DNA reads TGCGCCAGCAGCCAAGATGTCGAGGGTTCAGATACGCAGTATTTT.

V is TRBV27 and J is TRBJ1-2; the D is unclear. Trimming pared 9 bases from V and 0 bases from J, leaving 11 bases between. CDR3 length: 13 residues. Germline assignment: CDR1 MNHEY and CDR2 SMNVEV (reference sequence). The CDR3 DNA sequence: TGTGCCAGTGGTCCCAGACCTAACTATGGCTACACCTTC. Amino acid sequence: CASGPRPNYGYTF.

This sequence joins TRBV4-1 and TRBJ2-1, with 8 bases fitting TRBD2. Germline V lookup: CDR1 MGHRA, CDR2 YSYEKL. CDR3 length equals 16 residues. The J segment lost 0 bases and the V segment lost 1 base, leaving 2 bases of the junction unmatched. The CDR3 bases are TGCGCCAGCAGCCAAGTGCGGGGGGTCTCCTACAATGAGCAGTTCTTC. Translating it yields CASSQVRGVSYNEQFF.

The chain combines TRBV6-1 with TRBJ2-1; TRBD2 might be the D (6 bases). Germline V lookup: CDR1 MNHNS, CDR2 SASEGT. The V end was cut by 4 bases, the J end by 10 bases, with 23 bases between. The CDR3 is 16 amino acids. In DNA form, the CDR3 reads TGTGCCAGCAGTGCAAGACTAGTCGGACAAGCGAGAGAGCAGTTCTTC. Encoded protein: CASSARLVGQAREQFF.

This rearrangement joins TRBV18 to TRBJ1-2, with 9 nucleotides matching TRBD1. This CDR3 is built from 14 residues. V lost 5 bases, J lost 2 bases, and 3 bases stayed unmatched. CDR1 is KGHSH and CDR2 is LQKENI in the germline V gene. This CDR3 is CASSGTGGNYGYTF. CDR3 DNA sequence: TGTGCCAGCTCAGGAACAGGGGGCAACTATGGCTACACCTTC.

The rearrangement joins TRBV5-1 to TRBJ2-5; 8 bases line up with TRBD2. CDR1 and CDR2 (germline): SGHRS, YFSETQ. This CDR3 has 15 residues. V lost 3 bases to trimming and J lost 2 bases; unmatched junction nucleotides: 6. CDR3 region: CASSWGREAQETQYF. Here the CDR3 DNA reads TGCGCCAGCAGCTGGGGGCGGGAGGCACAAGAGACCCAGTACTTC.

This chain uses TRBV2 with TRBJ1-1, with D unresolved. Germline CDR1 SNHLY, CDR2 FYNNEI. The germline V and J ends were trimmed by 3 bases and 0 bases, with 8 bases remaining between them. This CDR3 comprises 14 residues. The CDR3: CASSDWAVNTEAFF. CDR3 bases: TGTGCCAGCAGTGACTGGGCGGTGAACACTGAAGCTTTCTTT.

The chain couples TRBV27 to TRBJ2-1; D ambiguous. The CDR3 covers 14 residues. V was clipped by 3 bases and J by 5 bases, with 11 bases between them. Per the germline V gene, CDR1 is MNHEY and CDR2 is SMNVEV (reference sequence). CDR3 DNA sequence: TGTGCCAGCAGTTTCGCGGACGGACACAATGAGCAGTTCTTC. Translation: CASSFADGHNEQFF.

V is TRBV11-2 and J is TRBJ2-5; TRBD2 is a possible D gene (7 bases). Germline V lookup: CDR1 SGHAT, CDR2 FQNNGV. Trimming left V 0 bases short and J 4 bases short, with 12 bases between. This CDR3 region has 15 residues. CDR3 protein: CASSLDGGGGETQYF. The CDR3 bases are TGTGCCAGCAGCTTAGATGGGGGAGGGGGAGAGACCCAGTACTTC.

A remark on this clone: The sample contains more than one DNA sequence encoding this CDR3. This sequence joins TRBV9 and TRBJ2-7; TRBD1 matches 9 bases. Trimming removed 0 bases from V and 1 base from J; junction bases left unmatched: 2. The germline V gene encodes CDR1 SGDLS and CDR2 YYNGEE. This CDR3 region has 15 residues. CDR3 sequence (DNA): TGTGCCAGCAGCGTAGACGGGACAGGGTCCTACGAGCAGTACTTC. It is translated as CASSVDGTGSYEQYF.

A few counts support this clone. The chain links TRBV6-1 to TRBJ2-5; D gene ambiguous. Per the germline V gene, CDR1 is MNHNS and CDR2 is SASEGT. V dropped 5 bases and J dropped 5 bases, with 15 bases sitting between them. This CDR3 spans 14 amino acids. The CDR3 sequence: CASSPREVWETQYF. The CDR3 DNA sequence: TGTGCCAGCAGTCCCCGAGAGGTTTGGGAGACCCAGTACTTC.